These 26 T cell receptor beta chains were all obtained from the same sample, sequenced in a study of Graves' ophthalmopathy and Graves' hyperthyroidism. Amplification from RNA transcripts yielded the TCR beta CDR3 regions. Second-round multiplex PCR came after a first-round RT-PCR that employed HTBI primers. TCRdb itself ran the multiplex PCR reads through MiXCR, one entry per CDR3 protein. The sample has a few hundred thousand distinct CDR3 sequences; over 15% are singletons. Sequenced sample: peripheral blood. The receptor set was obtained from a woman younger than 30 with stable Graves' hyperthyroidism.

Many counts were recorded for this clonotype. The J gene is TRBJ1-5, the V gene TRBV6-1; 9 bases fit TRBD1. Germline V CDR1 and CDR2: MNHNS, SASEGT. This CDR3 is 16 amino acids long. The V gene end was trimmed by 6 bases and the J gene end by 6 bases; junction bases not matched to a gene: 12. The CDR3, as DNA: TGTGCCAGCAGAGGGACAGGGTTCGGGGTCGGTCAGCCCCAGCATTTT. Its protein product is CASRGTGFGVGQPQHF.

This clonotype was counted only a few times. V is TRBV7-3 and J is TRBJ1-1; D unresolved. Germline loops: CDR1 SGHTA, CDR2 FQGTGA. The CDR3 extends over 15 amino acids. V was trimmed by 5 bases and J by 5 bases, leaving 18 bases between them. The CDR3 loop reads CASSLIGGSGTEAFF. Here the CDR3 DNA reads TGTGCCAGCAGCCTGATCGGCGGTTCTGGGACTGAAGCTTTCTTT. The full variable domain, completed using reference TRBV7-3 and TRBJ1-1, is GAGVSQTPSNKVTEKGKYVELRCDPISGHTALYWYRQSLGQGPEFLIYFQGTGAADDSGLPNDRFFAVRPEGSVSTLKIQRTERGDSAVYLCASSLIGGSGTEAFFGQGTRLTVV.

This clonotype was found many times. The CDR3 region is CASVGGAFETQYF. For the CDR3, the DNA is TGTGCCAGCGTTGGGGGGGCTTTCGAGACCCAGTACTTC. The chain joins TRBV6-5 to TRBJ2-5, with D perhaps TRBD2 (7 bases). The CDR3 totals 13 residues. Per germline, CDR1 MNHEY and CDR2 SVGAGI. The ends were cut back, 8 bases at V and 5 bases at J, with 15 bases in the middle.

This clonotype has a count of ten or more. CDR3 amino acids: CASRGRTGGMNTEAFF. CDR3 bases: TGCGCCAGCAGAGGGAGGACAGGGGGGATGAACACTGAAGCTTTCTTT. The rearrangement links TRBV5-1 to TRBJ1-1; 10 bases are shared with TRBD1. With V trimmed by 5 bases and J by 0 bases, 7 bases remained unmatched. The V gene's germline CDR1 is SGHRS and CDR2 YFSETQ. The CDR3 contains 16 residues.

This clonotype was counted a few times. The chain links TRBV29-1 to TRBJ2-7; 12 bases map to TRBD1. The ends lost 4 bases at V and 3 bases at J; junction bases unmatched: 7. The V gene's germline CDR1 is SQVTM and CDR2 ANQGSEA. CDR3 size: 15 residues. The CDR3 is CSVGGTGGGIYEQYF. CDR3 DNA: TGCAGCGTTGGGGGGACAGGGGGCGGTATCTACGAGCAGTACTTC.

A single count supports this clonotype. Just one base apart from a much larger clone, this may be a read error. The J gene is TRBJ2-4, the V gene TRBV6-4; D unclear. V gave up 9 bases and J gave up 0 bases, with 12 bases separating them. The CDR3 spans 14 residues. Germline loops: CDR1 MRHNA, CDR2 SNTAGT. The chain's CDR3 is CASGCSSAKNIQYF. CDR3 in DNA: TGTGCCAGTGGATGCAGCTCAGCCAAAAACATTCAGTACTTC.

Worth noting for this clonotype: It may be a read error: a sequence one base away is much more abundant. CDR3 coding DNA: TGTGCCAGCAGCATGGATTTAGGGGATGCGCAGTATTTT. Amino acid sequence: CASSMDLGDAQYF. The chain uses TRBV5-6 and TRBJ2-3, with D perhaps TRBD1 (5 bases). CDR1 is SGHDT, CDR2 YYEEEE, per germline. CDR3 size: 13 residues. The V gene lost 4 bases and the J gene lost 10 bases, with 16 bases spanning the gap.

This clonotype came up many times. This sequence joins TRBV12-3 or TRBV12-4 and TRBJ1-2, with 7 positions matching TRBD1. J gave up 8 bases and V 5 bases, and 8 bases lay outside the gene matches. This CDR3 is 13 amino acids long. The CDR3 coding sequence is TGTGCCAGCAGTCCCCGACAGGGCCGGGGCTACACCTTC. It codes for CASSPRQGRGYTF.

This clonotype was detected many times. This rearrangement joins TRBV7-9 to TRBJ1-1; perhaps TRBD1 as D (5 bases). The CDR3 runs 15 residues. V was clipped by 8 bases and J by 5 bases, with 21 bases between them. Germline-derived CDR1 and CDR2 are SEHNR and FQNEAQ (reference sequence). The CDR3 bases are TGTGCCAGCGGGCTCCCCAGCTCTGCAGGGACTGAAGCTTTCTTT. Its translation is CASGLPSSAGTEAFF. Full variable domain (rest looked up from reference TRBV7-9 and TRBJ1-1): DTGVSQNPRHKITKRGQNVTFRCDPISEHNRLYWYRQTLGQGPEFLTYFQNEAQLEKSRLLSDRFSAERPKGSFSTLEIQRTEQGDSAMYLCASGLPSSAGTEAFFGQGTRLTVV.

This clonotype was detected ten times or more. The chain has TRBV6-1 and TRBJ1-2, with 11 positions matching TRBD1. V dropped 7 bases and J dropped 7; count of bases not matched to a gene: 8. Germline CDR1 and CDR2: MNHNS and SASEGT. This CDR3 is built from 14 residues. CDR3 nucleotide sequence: TGTGCCAGCACCGCCCAAGGGACAGGGGGTGGCTACACCTTC. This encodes CASTAQGTGGGYTF.

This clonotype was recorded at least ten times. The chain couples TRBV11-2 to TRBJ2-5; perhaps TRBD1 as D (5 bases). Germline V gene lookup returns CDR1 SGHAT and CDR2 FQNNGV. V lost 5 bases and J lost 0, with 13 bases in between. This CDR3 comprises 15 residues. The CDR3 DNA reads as TGTGCCAGCAGCCATGGCAGGGCGTACCAAGAGACCCAGTACTTC. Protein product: CASSHGRAYQETQYF.

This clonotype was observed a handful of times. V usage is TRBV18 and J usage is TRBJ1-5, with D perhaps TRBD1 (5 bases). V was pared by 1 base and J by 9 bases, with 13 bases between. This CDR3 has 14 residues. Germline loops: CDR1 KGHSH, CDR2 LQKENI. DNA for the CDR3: TGTGCCAGCTCACCACTTGGGGGGGATCGGCCCCAGCATTTT. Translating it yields CASSPLGGDRPQHF.

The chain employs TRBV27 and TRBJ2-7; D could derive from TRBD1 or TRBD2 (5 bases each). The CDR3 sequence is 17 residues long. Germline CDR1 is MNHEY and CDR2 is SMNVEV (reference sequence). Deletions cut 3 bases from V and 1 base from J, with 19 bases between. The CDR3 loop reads CASSLWGRGVASYEQYF. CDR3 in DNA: TGTGCCAGCAGTTTGTGGGGAAGAGGGGTTGCGTCCTACGAGCAGTACTTC.

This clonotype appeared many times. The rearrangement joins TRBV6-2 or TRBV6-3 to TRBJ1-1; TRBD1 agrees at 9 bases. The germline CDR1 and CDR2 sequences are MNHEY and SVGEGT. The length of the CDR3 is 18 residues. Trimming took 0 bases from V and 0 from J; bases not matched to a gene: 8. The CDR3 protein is CASSYSSGTGRMNTEAFF. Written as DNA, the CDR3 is TGTGCCAGCAGTTACTCGTCGGGGACAGGGAGAATGAACACTGAAGCTTTCTTT.

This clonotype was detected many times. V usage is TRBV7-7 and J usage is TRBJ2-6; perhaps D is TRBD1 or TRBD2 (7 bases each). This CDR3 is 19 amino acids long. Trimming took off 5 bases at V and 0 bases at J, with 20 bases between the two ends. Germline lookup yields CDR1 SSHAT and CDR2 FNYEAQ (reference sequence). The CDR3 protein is CASSPASGQAYSGANVLTF. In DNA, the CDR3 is TGTGCCAGCAGCCCCGCTAGCGGACAGGCCTACTCTGGGGCCAACGTCCTGACTTTC.

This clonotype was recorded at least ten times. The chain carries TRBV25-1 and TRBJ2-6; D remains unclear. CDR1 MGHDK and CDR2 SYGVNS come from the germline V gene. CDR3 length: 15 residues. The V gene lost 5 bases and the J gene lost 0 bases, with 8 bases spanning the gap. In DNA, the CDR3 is TGTGCCAGCAGTAGCTACAACTCTGGGGCCAACGTCCTGACTTTC. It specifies CASSSYNSGANVLTF.

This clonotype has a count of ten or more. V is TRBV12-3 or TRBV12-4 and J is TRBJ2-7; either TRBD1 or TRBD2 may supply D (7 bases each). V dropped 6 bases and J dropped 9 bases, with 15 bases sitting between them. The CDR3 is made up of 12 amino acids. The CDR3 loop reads CASSSGGRGQYF. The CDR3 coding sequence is TGTGCCAGCAGCTCAGGGGGGAGGGGGCAGTACTTC.

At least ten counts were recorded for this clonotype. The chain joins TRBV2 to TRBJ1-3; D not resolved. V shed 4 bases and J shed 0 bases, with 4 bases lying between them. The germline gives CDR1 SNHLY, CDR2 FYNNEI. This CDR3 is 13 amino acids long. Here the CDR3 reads CASSVSSGNTIYF. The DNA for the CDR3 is TGTGCCAGCAGTGTGAGCTCTGGAAACACCATATATTTT. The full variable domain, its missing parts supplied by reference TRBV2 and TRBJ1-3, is EPEVTQTPSHQVTQMGQEVILRCVPISNHLYFYWYRQILGQKVEFLVSFYNNEISEKSEIFDDQFSVERPDGSNFTLKIRSTKLEDSAMYFCASSVSSGNTIYFGEGSWLTVV.

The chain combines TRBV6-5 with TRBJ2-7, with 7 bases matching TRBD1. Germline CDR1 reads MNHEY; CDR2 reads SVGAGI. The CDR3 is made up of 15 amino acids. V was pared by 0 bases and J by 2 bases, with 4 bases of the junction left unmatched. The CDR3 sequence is CASSYSPGQTYEQYF. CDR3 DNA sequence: TGTGCCAGCAGTTACTCCCCGGGACAGACCTACGAGCAGTACTTC.

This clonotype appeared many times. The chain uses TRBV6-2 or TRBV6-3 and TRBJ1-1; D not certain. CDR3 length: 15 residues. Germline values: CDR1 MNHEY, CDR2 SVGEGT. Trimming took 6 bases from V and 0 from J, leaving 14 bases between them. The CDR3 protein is CASSRFGRLNTEAFF. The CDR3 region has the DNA TGTGCCAGCAGCCGCTTTGGACGTTTGAACACTGAAGCTTTCTTT.

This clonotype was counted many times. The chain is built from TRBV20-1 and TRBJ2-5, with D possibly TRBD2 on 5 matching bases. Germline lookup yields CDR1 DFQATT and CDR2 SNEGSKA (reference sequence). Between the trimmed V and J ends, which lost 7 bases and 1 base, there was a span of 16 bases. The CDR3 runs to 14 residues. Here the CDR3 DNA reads TGCAGTGTTAAAAGCGGTGACTCCCAAGAGACCCAGTACTTC. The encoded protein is CSVKSGDSQETQYF.

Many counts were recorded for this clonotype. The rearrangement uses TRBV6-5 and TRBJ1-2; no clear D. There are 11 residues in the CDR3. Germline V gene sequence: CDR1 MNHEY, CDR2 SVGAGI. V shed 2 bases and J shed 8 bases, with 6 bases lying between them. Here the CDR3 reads CASSYEGGYTF. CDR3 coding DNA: TGTGCCAGCAGTTACGAAGGAGGCTACACCTTC.

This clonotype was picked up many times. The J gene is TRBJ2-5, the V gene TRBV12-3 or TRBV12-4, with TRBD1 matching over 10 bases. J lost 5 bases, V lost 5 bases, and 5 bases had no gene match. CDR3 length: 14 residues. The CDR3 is CASSATGGDETQYF. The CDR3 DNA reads TGTGCCAGCAGTGCGACAGGGGGCGATGAGACCCAGTACTTC.

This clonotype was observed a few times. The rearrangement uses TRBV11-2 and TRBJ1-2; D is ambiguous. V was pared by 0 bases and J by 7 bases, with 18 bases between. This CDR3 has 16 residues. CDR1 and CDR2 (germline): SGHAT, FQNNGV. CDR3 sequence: CASSLERVRSPGGYTF. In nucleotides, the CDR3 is TGTGCCAGCAGCTTAGAAAGGGTTAGGTCCCCTGGTGGCTACACCTTC.

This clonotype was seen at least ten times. The DNA for the CDR3 is TGTGCCAGCAGTTTTGGGATAGGTGGAAACACCATATATTTT. Protein product: CASSFGIGGNTIYF. The chain carries TRBV12-3 or TRBV12-4 and TRBJ1-3; D is uncertain. The CDR3 length is 14 residues. Trimming removed 3 bases at V and 3 bases at J, with 9 bases between.

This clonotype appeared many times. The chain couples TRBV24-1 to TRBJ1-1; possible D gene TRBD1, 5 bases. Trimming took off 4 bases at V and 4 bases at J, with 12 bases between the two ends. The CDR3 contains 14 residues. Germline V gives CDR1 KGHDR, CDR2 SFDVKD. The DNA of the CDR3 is TGTGCCACCAGTGAGGGGGGTTTTCGCACTGAAGCTTTCTTT. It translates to CATSEGGFRTEAFF.